The source of this T cell receptor beta chain is a study of cytomegalovirus exposure and HLA in healthy donors. Study-wide findings and caveats: For most subjects, TCR beta sequences were reported to predict HLA-A and HLA-B alleles with accuracy.

The PCR made use of 60 Vbeta and 13 Jbeta primers. Only in-frame clones appear in the TCRdb table, and some are missing; sequencing was by immunoSEQ multiplex PCR. This sample yields about 40,000 clones, of which more than 80% are seen a single time; more than 9.5% belongs to the top ten. Trimming shortened V by 4 bases and J by 1 base, and 16 bases separated the two germline ends. Germline CDR1 is WNHNN and CDR2 is SYGVQD (reference sequence). The CDR3 is 17 residues long. The donors were healthy bone marrow donors. Concerning this clone itself: What it binds is unknown.

The chain is built from TRBV10-1 and TRBJ1-4; TRBD1 might be the D (5 bases). The sample was PBMCs. This TCR derives from a woman aged 40-49 years in good health and CMV-seropositive. This CDR3 reads CASSAHARGRTNEKLFF. CDR3 DNA: TGCGCCAGCAGTGCCCACGCTAGGGGCAGAACTAATGAAAAACTGTTTTTT.